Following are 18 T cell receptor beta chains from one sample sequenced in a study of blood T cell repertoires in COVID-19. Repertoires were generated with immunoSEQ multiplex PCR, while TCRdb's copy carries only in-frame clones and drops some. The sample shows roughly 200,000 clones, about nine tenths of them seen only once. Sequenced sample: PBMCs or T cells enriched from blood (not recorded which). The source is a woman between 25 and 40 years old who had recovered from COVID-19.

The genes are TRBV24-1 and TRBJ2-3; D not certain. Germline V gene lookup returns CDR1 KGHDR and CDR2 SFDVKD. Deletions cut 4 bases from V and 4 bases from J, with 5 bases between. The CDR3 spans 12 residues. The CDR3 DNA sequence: TGTGCCACCAGTGAGGGCGCAGATACGCAGTATTTT. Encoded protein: CATSEGADTQYF.

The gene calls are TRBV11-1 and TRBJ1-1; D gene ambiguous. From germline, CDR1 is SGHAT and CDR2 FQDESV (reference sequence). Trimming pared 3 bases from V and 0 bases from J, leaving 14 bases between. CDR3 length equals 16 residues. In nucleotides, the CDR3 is TGTGCCAGCAGCTTGAATTCCGTTGGCATGAACACTGAAGCTTTCTTT. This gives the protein CASSLNSVGMNTEAFF.

The CDR3 DNA reads TGTGCCACCAGCAGTTCTCGGGGTTCCTCGGAGACCCAGTACTTC. Amino acid sequence: CATSSSRGSSETQYF. The rearrangement joins TRBV15 to TRBJ2-5; possibly TRBD2 for D (5 bases). CDR3 length: 15 residues. Trimming removed 3 bases from V and 5 bases from J, with 16 bases in between. The germline gives CDR1 LNHNV, CDR2 YYDKDF (reference sequence).

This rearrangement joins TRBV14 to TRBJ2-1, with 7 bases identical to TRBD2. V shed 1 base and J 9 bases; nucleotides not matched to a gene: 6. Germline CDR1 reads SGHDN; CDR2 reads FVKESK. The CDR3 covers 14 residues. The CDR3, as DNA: TGTGCCAGCAGCCAAGCGGTAGCGGGTGGTGAGCAGTTCTTC. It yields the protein CASSQAVAGGEQFF.

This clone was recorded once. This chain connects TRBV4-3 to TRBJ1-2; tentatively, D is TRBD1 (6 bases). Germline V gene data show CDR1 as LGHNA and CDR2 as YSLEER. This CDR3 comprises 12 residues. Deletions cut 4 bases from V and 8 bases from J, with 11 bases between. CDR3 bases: TGCGCCAGCAGCCCCGGGGGGCGGGGCTACACCTTC. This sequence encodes CASSPGGRGYTF.

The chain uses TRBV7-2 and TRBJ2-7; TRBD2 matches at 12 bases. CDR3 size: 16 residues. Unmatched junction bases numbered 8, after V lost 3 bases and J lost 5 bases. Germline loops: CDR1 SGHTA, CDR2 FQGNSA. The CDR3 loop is CASSFLPTSGGHEQYF. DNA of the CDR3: TGTGCCAGCAGCTTTTTACCGACTAGCGGGGGCCACGAGCAGTACTTC. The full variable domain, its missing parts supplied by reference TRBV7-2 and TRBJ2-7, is GAGVSQSPSNKVTEKGKDVELRCDPISGHTALYWYRQSLGQGLEFLIYFQGNSAPDKSGLPSDRFSAERTGGSVSTLTIQRTQQEDSAVYLCASSFLPTSGGHEQYFGPGTRLTVT.

The CDR3: CASSPGTGRNTGELFF. The CDR3 DNA reads as TGTGCCAGCAGCCCTGGGACAGGGAGGAACACCGGGGAGCTGTTTTTT. The chain combines TRBV4-2 with TRBJ2-2; 9 bases line up with TRBD1. Per the germline V gene, CDR1 is LGHNA and CDR2 is YNFKEQ. The CDR3 loop spans 16 amino acids. The V and J ends lost 4 bases and 1 base, in that order; junction bases with no gene match: 4.

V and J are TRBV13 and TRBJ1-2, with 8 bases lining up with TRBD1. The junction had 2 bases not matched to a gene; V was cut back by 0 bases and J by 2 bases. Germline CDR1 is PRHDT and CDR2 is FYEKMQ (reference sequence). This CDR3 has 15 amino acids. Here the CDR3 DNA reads TGTGCCAGCAGCTTAGGACAGGGGGGAAACTATGGCTACACCTTC. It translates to CASSLGQGGNYGYTF.

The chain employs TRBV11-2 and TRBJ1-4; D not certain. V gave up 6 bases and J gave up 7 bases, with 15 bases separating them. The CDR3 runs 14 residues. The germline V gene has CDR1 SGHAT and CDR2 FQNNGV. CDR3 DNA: TGTGCCAGCAGTAAAGGAGAAACCCCTGAAAAACTGTTTTTT. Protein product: CASSKGETPEKLFF.

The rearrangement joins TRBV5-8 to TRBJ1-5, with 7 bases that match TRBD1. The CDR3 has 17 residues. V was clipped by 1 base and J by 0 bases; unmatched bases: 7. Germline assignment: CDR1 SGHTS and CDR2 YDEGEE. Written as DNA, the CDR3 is TGTGCCAGCAGCTTGAGAGGGGACAGCTATAGCAATCAGCCCCAGCATTTT. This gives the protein CASSLRGDSYSNQPQHF.

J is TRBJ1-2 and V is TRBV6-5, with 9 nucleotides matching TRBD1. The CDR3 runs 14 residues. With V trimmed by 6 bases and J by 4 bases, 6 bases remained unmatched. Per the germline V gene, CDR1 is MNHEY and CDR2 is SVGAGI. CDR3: CASRSRDRAYGYTF. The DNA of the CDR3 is TGTGCCAGCAGAAGCCGGGACAGGGCCTATGGCTACACCTTC.

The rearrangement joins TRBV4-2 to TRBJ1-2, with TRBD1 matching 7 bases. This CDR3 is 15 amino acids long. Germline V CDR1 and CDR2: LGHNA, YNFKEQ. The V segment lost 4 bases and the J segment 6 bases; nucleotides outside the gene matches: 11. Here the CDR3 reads CASSPHRGLIDGYTF. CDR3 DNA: TGTGCCAGCAGCCCTCACAGGGGCCTAATCGATGGCTACACCTTC.

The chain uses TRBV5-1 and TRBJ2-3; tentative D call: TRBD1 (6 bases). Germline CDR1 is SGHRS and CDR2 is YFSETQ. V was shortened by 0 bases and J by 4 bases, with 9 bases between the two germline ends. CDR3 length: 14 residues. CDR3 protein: CASSLDRVADTQYF. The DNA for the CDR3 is TGCGCCAGCAGCTTGGACAGGGTTGCAGATACGCAGTATTTT.

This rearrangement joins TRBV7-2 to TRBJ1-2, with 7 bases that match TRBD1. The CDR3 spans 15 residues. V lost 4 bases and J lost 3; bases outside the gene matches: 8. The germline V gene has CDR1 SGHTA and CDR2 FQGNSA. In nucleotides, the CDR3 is TGTGCCAGCAGCTACGGGACAGAGGATTACTATGGCTACACCTTC. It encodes CASSYGTEDYYGYTF.

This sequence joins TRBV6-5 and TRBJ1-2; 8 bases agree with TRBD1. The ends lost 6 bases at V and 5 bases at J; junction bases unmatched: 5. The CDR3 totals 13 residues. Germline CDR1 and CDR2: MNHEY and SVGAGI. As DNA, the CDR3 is TGTGCCAGCAGCCGTGACAGGGGTTATGGCTACACCTTC. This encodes CASSRDRGYGYTF.

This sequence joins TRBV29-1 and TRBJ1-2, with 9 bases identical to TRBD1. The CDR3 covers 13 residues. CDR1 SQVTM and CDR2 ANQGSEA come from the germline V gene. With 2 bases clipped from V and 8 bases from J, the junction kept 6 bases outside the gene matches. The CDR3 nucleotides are TGCAGCGTTGAATCGGGGACAGGGTCCGGCTACACCTTC. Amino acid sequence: CSVESGTGSGYTF.

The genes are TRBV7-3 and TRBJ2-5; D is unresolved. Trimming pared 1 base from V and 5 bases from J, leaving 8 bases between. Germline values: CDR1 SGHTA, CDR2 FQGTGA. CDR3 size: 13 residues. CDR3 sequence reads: CASSLNAVETQYF. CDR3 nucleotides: TGTGCCAGCAGCTTAAACGCGGTGGAGACCCAGTACTTC.

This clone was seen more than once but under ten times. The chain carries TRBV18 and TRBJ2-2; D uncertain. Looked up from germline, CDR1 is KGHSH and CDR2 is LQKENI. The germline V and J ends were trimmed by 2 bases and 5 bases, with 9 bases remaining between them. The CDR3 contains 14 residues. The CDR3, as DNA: TGTGCCAGCTCACCAACCTACCAAACCGGGGAGCTGTTTTTT. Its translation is CASSPTYQTGELFF.